A selection of T cell receptor beta chains follows, all from one sample in a study of shared clonotypes between healthy human individuals. Assay: immunoSEQ multiplex PCR; the TCRdb copy retains only in-frame clones and omits some. This table holds hundreds of thousands of clones, about three quarters found once. Source material: memory CD4+ T cells sorted from blood. These receptor sequences come from a woman aged 25 to 39 in good health. The CDR3 runs from the conserved cysteine through the conserved F or W. Each record gives: V gene, J gene, clone size, D gene, CDR3 protein, CDR3 DNA. D genes are given only for firm matches. Clone size, where shown, is once, few, many, or a class for clones that have expanded.

TRBV27,TRBJ1-5,-,-,CASSGIGQSNQPQHF,TGTGCCAGCAGTGGAATCGGACAGAGCAATCAGCCCCAGCATTTT
TRBV28,TRBJ2-7,-,-,CASSPQRIYEQYF,TGTGCCAGCAGTCCCCAGCGGATCTACGAGCAGTACTTC
TRBV2,TRBJ2-1,-,TRBD1,CASSEQGQGGNEQFF,TGTGCCAGCAGTGAACAGGGACAGGGGGGCAATGAGCAGTTCTTC
TRBV6-5,TRBJ2-7,-,-,CASSYSLGEGYEQYF,TGTGCCAGCAGTTACTCGCTGGGGGAAGGGTACGAGCAGTACTTC
TRBV19,TRBJ2-2,-,TRBD1,CASIRTGGPGELFF,TGTGCCAGCATCCGGACAGGGGGGCCCGGGGAGCTGTTTTTT
TRBV5-1,TRBJ1-2,-,-,CASTDSFNYGYTF,TGCGCCAGCACCGACAGTTTTAACTATGGCTACACCTTC
TRBV27,TRBJ2-7,-,-,CASSLPGPSYEQYF,TGTGCCAGCAGTTTACCCGGGCCCTCCTACGAGCAGTACTTC
TRBV2,TRBJ2-1,-,-,CASTREAVYNEQFF,TGTGCCAGCACGAGGGAGGCCGTCTACAATGAGCAGTTCTTC
TRBV7-9,TRBJ1-3,-,-,CASSLGGVRSGNTIYF,TGTGCCAGCAGCTTAGGTGGGGTGCGCTCTGGAAACACCATATATTTT
TRBV28,TRBJ2-1,-,-,CASSLATLNNEQFF,TGTGCCAGCAGTTTAGCGACACTAAACAATGAGCAGTTCTTC
TRBV2,TRBJ1-2,once,TRBD1,CASSEGGEGQTPYGYTF,TGTGCCAGCAGTGAAGGAGGGGAGGGACAGACCCCCTATGGCTACACCTTC
TRBV19,TRBJ2-1,-,TRBD2,CASSTGSGRLREQFF,TGTGCCAGTAGTACTGGTAGCGGGAGGCTTAGGGAGCAGTTCTTC
TRBV9,TRBJ1-1,-,-,CASSAGSQGWAEAFF,TGTGCCAGCAGCGCAGGATCCCAGGGATGGGCTGAAGCTTTCTTT
TRBV5-4,TRBJ1-5,-,-,CASSQDGGGQPQHF,TGTGCCAGCAGCCAGGACGGAGGTGGACAGCCCCAGCATTTT
TRBV6-5,TRBJ1-1,-,-,CASSYSGVVNTEAFF,TGTGCCAGCAGTTACTCGGGAGTTGTGAACACTGAAGCTTTCTTT
TRBV27,TRBJ2-1,-,TRBD2,CASRHLHSGREYEQFF,TGTGCCAGCAGGCATCTTCATAGCGGGAGGGAGTATGAGCAGTTCTTC
TRBV5-4,TRBJ2-3,-,-,CASSFGTDPDHDTQYF,TGTGCCAGCAGCTTCGGGACGGACCCAGATCACGATACGCAGTATTTT
TRBV7-9,TRBJ2-7,-,-,CASSLGDRPFTF,TGTGCCAGCAGCCTAGGCGACAGGCCCTTTACCTTC
TRBV28,TRBJ1-5,-,-,CASTPGGYNQPQHF,TGTGCCAGCACCCCCGGGGGCTACAATCAGCCCCAGCATTTT
TRBV7-3,TRBJ2-2,-,-,CASSLGLAKNTGELFF,TGTGCCAGCAGCTTAGGGCTAGCGAAGAACACCGGGGAGCTGTTTTTT
TRBV11-2,TRBJ2-5,-,TRBD2,CASSSSGLGTQYF,TGTGCCAGCAGCTCTAGCGGCCTGGGGACCCAGTACTTC
TRBV6-1,TRBJ2-7,-,TRBD2,CASSLGSGRLNEQYF,TGTGCCAGCAGCTTGGGGAGCGGGAGGCTGAACGAGCAGTACTTC
TRBV7-9,TRBJ2-1,-,TRBD2,CASSLRGRASSYNEQFF,TGTGCCAGCAGCTTACGCGGGAGGGCCTCTTCCTACAATGAGCAGTTCTTC
TRBV5-4,TRBJ2-1,-,-,CASSPNVGARNEQFF,TGTGCCAGCAGCCCCAATGTGGGGGCGCGCAATGAGCAGTTCTTC
TRBV2,TRBJ2-5,-,TRBD2,CASRGTSGRAETQYF,TGTGCCAGCAGGGGGACTAGCGGGAGAGCAGAGACCCAGTACTTC
TRBV19,TRBJ1-3,-,-,CASRQGGLQVSGNTIYF,TGTGCCAGTAGGCAAGGGGGATTACAGGTCTCTGGAAACACCATATATTTT
TRBV19,TRBJ1-5,-,-,CASIHRGASNQPQHF,TGTGCCAGTATTCATCGGGGGGCGAGCAATCAGCCCCAGCATTTT
TRBV5-1,TRBJ2-1,-,TRBD2,CASSFGWEGPYNEQFF,TGCGCCAGCAGCTTCGGGTGGGAGGGCCCCTACAATGAGCAGTTCTTC
TRBV11-2,TRBJ2-2,-,-,CASSWADGGELFF,TGTGCCAGCAGCTGGGCGGATGGCGGGGAGCTGTTTTTT
TRBV19,TRBJ1-1,few,-,CASRQAEGTEAFF,TGTGCCAGTAGGCAGGCGGAGGGCACTGAAGCTTTCTTT
TRBV6-6,TRBJ1-1,few,TRBD1,CATHRGNTEAFF,TGTGCCACCCACAGGGGGAACACTGAAGCTTTCTTT
TRBV19,TRBJ2-1,-,TRBD2,CASSIVLAAYNEQFF,TGTGCCAGTAGTATCGTGCTAGCGGCTTACAATGAGCAGTTCTTC
TRBV6-5,TRBJ1-1,-,-,CASLGGWMNTEAFF,TGTGCCAGCTTAGGGGGGTGGATGAACACTGAAGCTTTCTTT
TRBV5-1,TRBJ2-7,-,TRBD2,CASSSGLAGAEQYF,TGCGCCAGCAGCTCAGGACTAGCGGGAGCTGAGCAGTACTTC
TRBV2,TRBJ2-3,-,TRBD1,CASRKGAVDTQYF,TGTGCCAGCAGGAAGGGGGCCGTAGATACGCAGTATTTT
TRBV20-1,TRBJ2-1,-,-,CSALPYNEQFF,TGCAGTGCTCTACCCTACAATGAGCAGTTCTTC
TRBV9,TRBJ2-5,-,-,CASSPSQGFQETQYF,TGTGCCAGCAGCCCATCTCAGGGTTTTCAAGAGACCCAGTACTTC
TRBV5-1,TRBJ2-5,-,-,CASSLSDGGQETQYF,TGCGCCAGCAGCCTTTCCGACGGAGGACAAGAGACCCAGTACTTC
TRBV30,TRBJ2-7,many,TRBD1,CAWRGTGNYEQYF,TGTGCCTGGAGGGGGACAGGGAACTACGAGCAGTACTTC
TRBV2,TRBJ1-2,few,-,CASSERGMNYGYTF,TGTGCCAGCAGTGAGAGGGGGATGAACTATGGCTACACCTTC
TRBV28,TRBJ1-2,few,TRBD1,CASGNRGGYTF,TGTGCCAGCGGGAACAGGGGTGGCTACACCTTC
TRBV5-6,TRBJ1-1,-,-,CASNPHRGNTEAFF,TGTGCCAGCAACCCGCACCGGGGTAACACTGAAGCTTTCTTT
TRBV29-1,TRBJ2-6,-,-,CSVAGSGANVLTF,TGCAGCGTTGCGGGTTCTGGGGCCAACGTCCTGACTTTC
TRBV7-9,TRBJ2-3,-,TRBD2,CASRPLGGGRTDTQYF,TGTGCCAGCAGACCTCTTGGGGGCGGGAGGACAGATACGCAGTATTTT
TRBV11-2,TRBJ1-3,-,TRBD1,CASSSSTGAGNTIYF,TGTGCCAGCAGCTCATCCACAGGGGCAGGAAACACCATATATTTT
TRBV2,TRBJ2-2,once,TRBD2,CASSFSGSGTGELFF,TGTGCCAGCAGTTTCAGCGGGAGTGGCACCGGGGAGCTGTTTTTT
TRBV7-9,TRBJ2-3,-,-,CASSLRRDLTDTQYF,TGTGCCAGCAGCTTACGGCGGGATCTCACAGATACGCAGTATTTT
TRBV5-1,TRBJ1-4,-,-,CASSLSPATNEKLFF,TGCGCCAGCAGCTTGAGCCCAGCAACTAATGAAAAACTGTTTTTT
TRBV4-2,TRBJ2-3,-,TRBD2,CASSPGLAGGPGTDTQYF,TGTGCCAGCAGCCCGGGACTAGCGGGAGGGCCCGGCACAGATACGCAGTATTTT
TRBV7-9,TRBJ1-6,-,TRBD1,CASSLGQGDNSPLHF,TGTGCCAGCAGCCTCGGACAGGGGGATAATTCACCCCTCCACTTT
TRBV6-4,TRBJ2-2,many,-,CASSDRDTGELFF,TGTGCCAGCAGTGACAGGGACACCGGGGAGCTGTTTTTT
TRBV18,TRBJ2-1,-,-,CASSPSTGWNEQFF,TGTGCCAGCTCACCAAGTACAGGGTGGAATGAGCAGTTCTTC
TRBV27,TRBJ2-7,-,TRBD2,CASSLSRPRLAGASGNEQYF,TGTGCCAGCAGTTTATCGAGGCCACGACTAGCGGGAGCTTCTGGGAACGAGCAGTACTTC
TRBV27,TRBJ1-1,few,-,CASSYLGTGVGSEAFF,TGTGCCAGCAGTTACCTGGGGACGGGGGTTGGCTCTGAAGCTTTCTTT
TRBV18,TRBJ2-5,-,TRBD2,CASSPLTSGLQETQYF,TGTGCCAGCTCACCCTTGACTAGCGGGTTACAAGAGACCCAGTACTTC